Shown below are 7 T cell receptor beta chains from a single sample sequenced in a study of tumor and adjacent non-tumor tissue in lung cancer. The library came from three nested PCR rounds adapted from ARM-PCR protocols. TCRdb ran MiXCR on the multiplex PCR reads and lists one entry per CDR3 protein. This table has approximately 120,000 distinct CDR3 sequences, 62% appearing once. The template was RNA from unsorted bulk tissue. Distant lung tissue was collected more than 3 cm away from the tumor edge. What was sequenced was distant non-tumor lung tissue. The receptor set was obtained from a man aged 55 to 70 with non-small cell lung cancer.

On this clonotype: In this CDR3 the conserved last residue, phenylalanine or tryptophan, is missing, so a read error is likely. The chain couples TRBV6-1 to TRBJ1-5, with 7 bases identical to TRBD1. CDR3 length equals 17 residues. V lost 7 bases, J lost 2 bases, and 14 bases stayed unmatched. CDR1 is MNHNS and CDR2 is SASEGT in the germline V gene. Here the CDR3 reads CASTMNQQGFGNQPQHP. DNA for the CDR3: TGTGCCAGCACCATGAATCAACAGGGGTTCGGCAATCAGCCCCAGCATCCT.

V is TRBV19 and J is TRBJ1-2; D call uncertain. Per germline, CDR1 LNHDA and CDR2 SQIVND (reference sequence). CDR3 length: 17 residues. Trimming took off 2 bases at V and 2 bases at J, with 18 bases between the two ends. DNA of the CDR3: TGTGCCAGTAGTATAATTAGACATCCCGAGAGGAACTATGGCTACACCTTC. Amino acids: CASSIIRHPERNYGYTF.

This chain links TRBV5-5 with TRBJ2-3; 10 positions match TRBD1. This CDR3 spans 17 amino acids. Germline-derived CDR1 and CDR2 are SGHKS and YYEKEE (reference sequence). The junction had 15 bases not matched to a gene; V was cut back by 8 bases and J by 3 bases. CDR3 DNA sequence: TGTGCCAGGAGCAGCGGGACAGGGGTAGGGGGGACAGATACGCAGTATTTT. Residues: CARSSGTGVGGTDTQYF.

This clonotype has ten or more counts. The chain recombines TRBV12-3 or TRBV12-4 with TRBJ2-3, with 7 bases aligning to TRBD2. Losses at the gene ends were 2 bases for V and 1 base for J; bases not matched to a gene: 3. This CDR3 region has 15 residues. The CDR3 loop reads CASSLWGGGTDTQYF. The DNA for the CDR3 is TGTGCCAGCAGTTTATGGGGGGGGGGCACAGATACGCAGTATTTT.

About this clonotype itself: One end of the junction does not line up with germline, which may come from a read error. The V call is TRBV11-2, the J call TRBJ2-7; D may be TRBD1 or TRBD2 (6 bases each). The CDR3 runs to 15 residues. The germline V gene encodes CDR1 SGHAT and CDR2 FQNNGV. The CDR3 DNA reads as TGTGCCGGCAGCTTAGCCCACGGGGGCGATAACGAGCGGTACTTT. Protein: CAGSLAHGGDNERYF. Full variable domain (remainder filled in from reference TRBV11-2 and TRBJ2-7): EAGVAQSPRYKIIEKRQSVAFWCNPISGHATLYWYQQILGQGPKLLIQFQNNGVVDDSQLPKDRFSAERLKGVDSTLKIQPAKLEDSAVYLCAGSLAHGGDNERYFGPGTRLTVT.

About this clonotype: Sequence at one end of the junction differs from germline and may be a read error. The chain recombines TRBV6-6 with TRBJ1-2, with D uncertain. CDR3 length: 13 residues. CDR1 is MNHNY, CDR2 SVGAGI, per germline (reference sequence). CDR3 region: CASSYNRHYAYTF. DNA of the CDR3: TGTGCCAGCAGTTACAACAGACACTATGCCTACACCTTC.

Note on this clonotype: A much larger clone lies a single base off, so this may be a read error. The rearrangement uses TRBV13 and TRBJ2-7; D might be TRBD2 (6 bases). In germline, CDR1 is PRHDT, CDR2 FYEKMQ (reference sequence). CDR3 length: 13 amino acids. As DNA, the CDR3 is TGTGCCTGCAGCTCAACCACGGGGGACGAGCAGTACTTC. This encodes CACSSTTGDEQYF.